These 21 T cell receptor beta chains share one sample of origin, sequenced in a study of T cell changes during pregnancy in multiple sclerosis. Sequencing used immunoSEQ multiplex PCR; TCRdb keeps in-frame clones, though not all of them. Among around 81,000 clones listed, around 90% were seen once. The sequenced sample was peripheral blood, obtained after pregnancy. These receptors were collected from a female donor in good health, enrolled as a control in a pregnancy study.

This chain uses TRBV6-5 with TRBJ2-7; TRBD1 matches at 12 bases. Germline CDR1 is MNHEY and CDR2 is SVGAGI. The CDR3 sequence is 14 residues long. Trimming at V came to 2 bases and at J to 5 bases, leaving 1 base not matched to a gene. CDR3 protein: CASSYGTGGNEQYF. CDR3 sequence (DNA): TGTGCCAGCAGTTACGGGACAGGGGGCAACGAGCAGTACTTC.

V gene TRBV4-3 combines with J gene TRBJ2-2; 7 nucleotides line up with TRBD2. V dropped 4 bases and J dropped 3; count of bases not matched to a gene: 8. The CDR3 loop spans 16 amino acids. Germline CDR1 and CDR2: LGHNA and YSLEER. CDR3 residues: CASSPRLADYTGELFF. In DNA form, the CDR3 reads TGCGCCAGCAGCCCGAGGCTAGCGGATTACACCGGGGAGCTGTTTTTT.

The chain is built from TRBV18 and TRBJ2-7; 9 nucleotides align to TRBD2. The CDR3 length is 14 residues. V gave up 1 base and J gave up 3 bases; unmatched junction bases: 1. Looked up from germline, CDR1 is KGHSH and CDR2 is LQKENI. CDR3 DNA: TGTGCCAGCTCACCACTAGCGGGGGACTACGAGCAGTACTTC. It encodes CASSPLAGDYEQYF. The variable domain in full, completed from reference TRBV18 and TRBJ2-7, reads NAGVMQNPRHLVRRRGQEARLRCSPMKGHSHVYWYRQLPEEGLKFMVYLQKENIIDESGMPKERFSAEFPKEGPSILRIQQVVRGDSAAYFCASSPLAGDYEQYFGPGTRLTVT.

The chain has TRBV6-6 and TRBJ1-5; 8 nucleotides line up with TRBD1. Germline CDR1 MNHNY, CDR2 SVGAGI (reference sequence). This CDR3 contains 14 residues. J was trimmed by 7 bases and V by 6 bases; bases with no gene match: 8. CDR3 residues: CASSDYRDRQPQHF. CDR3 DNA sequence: TGTGCCAGCAGCGACTACCGGGACAGGCAGCCCCAGCATTTT.

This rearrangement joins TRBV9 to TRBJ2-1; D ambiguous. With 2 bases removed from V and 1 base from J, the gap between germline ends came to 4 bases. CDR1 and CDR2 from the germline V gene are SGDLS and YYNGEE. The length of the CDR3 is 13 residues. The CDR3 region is CASSVTSYNEQFF. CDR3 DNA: TGTGCCAGCAGCGTGACTTCCTACAATGAGCAGTTCTTC.

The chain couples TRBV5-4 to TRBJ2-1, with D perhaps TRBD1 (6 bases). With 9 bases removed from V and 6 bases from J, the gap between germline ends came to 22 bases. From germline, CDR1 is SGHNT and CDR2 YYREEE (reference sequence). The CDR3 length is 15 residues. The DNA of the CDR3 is TGTGCCACCAGGGGCCCCGGCACAGGGATCAATGAGCAGTTCTTC. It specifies CATRGPGTGINEQFF.

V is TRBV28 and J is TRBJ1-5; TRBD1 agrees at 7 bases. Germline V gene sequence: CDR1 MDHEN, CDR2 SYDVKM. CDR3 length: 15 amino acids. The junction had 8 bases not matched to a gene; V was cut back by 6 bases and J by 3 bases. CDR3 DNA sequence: TGTGCCAGCAGATTAGGGACAGTGAACAATCAGCCCCAGCATTTT. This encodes CASRLGTVNNQPQHF. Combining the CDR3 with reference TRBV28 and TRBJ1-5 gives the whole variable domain DVKVTQSSRYLVKRTGEKVFLECVQDMDHENMFWYRQDPGLGLRLIYFSYDVKMKEKGDIPEGYSVSREKKERFSLILESASTNQTSMYLCASRLGTVNNQPQHFGDGTRLSIL.

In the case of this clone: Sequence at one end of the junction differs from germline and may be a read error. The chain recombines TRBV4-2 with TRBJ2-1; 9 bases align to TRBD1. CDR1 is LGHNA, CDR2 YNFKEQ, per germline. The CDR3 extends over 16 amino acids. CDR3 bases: TGTGCCAGCAGCCAAGAATTGGTCCCAACGGGACAGGGATGGGTCTTC. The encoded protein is CASSQELVPTGQGWVF.

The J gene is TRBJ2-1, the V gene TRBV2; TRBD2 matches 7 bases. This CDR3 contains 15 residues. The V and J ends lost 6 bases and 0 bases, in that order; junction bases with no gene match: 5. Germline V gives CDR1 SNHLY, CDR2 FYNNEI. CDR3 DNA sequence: TGTGCCAGCAGCCAAGCGGGGTCCTCCTACAATGAGCAGTTCTTC. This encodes CASSQAGSSYNEQFF.

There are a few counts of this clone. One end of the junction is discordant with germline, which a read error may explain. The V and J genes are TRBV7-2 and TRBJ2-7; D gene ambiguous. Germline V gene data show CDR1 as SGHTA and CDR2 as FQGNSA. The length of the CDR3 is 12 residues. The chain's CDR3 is CASSPLSNEQYF. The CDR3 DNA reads TGTGCCAGCAGCCCACTCTCCAACGAGCAGTACTTC. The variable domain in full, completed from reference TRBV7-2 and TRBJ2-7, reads GAGVSQSPSNKVTEKGKDVELRCDPISGHTALYWYRQSLGQGLEFLIYFQGNSAPDKSGLPSDRFSAERTGGSVSTLTIQRTQQEDSAVYLCASSPLSNEQYFGPGTRLTVT.

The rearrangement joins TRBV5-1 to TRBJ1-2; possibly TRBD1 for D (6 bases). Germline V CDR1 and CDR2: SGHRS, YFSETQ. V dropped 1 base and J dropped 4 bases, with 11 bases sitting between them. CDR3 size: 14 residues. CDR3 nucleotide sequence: TGCGCCAGCAGCTTGCAGGGGTTGAGCTATGGCTACACCTTC. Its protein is CASSLQGLSYGYTF.

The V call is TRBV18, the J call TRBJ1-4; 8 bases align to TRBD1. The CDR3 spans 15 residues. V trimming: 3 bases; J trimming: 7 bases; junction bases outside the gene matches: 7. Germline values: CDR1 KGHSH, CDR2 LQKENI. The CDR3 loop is CASSPWDRRSEKLFF. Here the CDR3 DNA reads TGTGCCAGCTCACCTTGGGACAGGCGTAGTGAAAAACTGTTTTTT.

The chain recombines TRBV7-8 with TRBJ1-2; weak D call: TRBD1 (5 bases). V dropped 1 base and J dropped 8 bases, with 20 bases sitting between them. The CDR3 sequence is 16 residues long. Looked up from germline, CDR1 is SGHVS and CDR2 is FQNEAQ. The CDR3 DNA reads TGTGCCAGCAGCTTAGGTACAGGAGTTGTTTCTGAAGGCTACACCTTC. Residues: CASSLGTGVVSEGYTF.

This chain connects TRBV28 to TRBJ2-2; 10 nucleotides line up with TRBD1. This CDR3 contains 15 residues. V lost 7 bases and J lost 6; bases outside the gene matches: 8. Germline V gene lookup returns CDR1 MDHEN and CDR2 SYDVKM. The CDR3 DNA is TGTGCCAGCATTACGCCGGGACAGGGGTCCGGGGAGCTGTTTTTT. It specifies CASITPGQGSGELFF. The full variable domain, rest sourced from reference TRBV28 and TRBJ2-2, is DVKVTQSSRYLVKRTGEKVFLECVQDMDHENMFWYRQDPGLGLRLIYFSYDVKMKEKGDIPEGYSVSREKKERFSLILESASTNQTSMYLCASITPGQGSGELFFGEGSRLTVL.

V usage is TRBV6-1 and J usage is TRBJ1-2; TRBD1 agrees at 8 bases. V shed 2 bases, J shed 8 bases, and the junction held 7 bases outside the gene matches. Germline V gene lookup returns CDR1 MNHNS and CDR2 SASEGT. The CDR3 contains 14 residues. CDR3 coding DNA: TGTGCCAGCAGTGAAAAGGCAGGGGGCGAAGGCTACACCTTC. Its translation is CASSEKAGGEGYTF.

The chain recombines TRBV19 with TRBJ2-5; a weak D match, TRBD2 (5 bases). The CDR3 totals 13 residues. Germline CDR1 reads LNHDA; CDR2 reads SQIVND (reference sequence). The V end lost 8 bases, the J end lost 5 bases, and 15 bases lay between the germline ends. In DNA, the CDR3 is TGTGCCAGTCAAGAGACGGCGGGTGAGACCCAGTACTTC. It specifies CASQETAGETQYF. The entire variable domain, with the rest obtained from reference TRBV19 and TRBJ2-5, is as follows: DGGITQSPKYLFRKEGQNVTLSCEQNLNHDAMYWYRQDPGQGLRLIYYSQIVNDFQKGDIAEGYSVSREKKESFPLTVTSAQKNPTAFYLCASQETAGETQYFGPGTRLLVL.

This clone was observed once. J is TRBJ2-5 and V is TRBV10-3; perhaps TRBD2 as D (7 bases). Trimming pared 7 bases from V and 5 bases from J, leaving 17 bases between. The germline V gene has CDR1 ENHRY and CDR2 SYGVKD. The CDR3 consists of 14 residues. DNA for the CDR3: TGTGCCATCAACAAGGAGGGGGGGCATGAGACCCAGTACTTC. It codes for CAINKEGGHETQYF.

CDR3 protein: CASSLGRGTYEQYF. DNA of the CDR3: TGTGCCAGCAGCTTAGGGCGGGGGACCTACGAGCAGTACTTC. The chain couples TRBV11-3 to TRBJ2-7; 7 bases are a match to TRBD2. Losses at the gene ends were 1 base for V and 2 bases for J; bases not matched to a gene: 2. This CDR3 is built from 14 residues. Germline CDR1 and CDR2: SGHNT and YENEEA.

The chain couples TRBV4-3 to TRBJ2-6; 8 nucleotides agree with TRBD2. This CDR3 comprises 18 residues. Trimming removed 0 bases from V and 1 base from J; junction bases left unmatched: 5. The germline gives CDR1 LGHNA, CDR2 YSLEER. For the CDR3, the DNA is TGCGCCAGCAGCCAAGACGGGGTAGCGGGATCTGGGGCCAACGTCCTGACTTTC. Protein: CASSQDGVAGSGANVLTF.

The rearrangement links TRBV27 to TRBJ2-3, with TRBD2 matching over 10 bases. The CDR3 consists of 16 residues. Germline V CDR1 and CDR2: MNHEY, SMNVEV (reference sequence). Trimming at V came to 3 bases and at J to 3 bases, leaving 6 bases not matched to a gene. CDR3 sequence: CASSFASGSVTDTQYF. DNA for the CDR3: TGTGCCAGCAGTTTCGCTAGCGGGAGCGTGACAGATACGCAGTATTTT.

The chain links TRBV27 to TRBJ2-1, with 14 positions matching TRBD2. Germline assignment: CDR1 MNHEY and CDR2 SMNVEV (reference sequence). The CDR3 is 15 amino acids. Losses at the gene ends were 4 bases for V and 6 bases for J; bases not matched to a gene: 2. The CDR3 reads CASSWGLAGANEQFF. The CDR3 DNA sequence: TGTGCCAGCAGTTGGGGACTAGCGGGAGCCAATGAGCAGTTCTTC.